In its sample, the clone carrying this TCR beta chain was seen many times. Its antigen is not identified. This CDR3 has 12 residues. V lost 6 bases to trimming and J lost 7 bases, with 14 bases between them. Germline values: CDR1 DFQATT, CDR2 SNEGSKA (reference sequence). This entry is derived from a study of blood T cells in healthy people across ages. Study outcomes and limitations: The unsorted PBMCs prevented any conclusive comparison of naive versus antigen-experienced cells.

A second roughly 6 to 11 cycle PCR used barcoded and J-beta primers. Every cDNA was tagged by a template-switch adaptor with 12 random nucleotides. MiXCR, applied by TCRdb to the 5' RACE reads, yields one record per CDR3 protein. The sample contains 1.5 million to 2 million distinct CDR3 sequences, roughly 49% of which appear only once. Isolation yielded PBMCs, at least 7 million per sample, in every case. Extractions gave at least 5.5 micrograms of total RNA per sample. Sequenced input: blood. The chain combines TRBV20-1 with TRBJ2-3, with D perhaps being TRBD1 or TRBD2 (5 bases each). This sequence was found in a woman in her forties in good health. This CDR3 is CSATPGANTQYF. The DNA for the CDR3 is TGCAGTGCCACCCCCGGGGCCAATACGCAGTATTTT.